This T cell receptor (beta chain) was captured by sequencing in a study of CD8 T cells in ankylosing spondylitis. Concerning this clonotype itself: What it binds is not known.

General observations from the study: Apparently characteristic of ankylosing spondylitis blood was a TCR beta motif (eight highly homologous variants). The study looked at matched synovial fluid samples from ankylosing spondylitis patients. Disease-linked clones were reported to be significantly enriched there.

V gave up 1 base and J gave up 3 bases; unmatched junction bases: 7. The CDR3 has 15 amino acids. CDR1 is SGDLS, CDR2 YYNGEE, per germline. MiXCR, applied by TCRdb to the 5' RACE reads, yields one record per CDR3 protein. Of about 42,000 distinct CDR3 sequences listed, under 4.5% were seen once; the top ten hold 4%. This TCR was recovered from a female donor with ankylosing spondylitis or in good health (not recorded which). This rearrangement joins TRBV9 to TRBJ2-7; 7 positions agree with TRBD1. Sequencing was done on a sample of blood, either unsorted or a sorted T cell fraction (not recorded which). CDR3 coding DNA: TGTGCCAGCAGCGTATCGGCAGGGGGTTTCTACGAGCAGTACTTC. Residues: CASSVSAGGFYEQYF.